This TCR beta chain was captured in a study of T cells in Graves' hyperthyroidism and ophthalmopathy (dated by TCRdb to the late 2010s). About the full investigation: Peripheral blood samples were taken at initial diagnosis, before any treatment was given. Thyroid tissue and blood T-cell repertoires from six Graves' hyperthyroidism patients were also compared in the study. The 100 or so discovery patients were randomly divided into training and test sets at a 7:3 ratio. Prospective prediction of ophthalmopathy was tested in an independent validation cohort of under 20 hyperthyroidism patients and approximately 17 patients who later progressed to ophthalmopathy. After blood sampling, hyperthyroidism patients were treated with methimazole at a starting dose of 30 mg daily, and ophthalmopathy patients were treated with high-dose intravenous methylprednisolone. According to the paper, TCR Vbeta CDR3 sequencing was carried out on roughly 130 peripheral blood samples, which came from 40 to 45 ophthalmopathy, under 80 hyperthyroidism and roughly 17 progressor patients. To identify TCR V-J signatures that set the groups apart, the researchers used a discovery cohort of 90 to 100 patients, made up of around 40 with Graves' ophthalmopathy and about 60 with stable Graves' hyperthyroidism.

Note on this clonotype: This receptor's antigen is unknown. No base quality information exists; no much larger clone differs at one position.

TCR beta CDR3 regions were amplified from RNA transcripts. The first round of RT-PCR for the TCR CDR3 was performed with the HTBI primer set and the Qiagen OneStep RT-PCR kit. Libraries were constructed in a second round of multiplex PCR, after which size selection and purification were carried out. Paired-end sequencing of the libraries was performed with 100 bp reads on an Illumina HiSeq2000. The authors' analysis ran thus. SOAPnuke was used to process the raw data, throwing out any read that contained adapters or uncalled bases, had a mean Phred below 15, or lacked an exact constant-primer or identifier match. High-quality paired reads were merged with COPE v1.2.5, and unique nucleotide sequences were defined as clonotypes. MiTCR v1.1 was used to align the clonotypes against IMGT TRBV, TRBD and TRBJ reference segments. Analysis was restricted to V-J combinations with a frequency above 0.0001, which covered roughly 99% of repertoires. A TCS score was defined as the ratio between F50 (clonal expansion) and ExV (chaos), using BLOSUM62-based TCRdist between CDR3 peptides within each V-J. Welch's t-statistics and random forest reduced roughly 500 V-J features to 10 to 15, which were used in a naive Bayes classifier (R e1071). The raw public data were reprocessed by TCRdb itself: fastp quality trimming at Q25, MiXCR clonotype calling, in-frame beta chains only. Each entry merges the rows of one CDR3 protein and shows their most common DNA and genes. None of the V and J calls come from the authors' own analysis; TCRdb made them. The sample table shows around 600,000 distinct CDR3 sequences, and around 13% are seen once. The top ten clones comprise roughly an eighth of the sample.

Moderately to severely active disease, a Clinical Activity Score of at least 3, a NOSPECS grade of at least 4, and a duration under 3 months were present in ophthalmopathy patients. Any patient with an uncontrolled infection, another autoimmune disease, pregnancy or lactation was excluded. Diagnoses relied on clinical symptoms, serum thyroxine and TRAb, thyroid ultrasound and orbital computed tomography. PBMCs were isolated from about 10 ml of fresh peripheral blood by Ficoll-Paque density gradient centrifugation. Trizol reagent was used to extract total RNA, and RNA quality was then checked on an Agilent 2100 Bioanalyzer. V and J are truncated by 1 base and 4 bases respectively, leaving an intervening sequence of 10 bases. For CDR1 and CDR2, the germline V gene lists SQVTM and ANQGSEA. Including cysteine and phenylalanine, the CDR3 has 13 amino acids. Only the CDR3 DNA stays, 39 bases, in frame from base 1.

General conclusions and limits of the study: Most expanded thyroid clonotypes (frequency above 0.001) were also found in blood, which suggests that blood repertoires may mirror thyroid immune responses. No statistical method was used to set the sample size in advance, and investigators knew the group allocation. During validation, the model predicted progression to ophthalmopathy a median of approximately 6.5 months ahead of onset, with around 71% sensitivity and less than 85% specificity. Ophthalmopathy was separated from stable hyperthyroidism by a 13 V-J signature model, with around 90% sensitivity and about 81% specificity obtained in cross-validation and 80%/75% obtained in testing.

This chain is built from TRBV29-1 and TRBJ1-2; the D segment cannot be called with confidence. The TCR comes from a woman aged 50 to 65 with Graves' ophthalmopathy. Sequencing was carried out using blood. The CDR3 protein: CSVEGRSTYGYTF. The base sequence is TGCAGCGTTGAAGGCAGGAGTACCTATGGCTACACCTTC.